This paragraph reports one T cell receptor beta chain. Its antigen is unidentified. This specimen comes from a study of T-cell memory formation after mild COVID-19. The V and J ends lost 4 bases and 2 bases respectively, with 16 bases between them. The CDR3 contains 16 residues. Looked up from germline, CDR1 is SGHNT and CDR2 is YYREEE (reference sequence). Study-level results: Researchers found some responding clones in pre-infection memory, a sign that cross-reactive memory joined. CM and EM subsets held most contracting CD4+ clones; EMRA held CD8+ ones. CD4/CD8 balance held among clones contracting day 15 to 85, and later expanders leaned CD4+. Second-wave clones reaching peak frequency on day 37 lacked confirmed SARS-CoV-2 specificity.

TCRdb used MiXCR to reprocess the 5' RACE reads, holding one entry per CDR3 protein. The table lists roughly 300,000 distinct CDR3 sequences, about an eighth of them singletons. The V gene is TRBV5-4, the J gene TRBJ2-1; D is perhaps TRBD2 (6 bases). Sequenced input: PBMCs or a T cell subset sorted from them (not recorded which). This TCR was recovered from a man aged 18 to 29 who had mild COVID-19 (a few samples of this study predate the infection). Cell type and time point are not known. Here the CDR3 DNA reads TGTGCCAGCAGCGGGGGTTCTAGCGATCCCTACAATGAGCAGTTCTTC. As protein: CASSGGSSDPYNEQFF.